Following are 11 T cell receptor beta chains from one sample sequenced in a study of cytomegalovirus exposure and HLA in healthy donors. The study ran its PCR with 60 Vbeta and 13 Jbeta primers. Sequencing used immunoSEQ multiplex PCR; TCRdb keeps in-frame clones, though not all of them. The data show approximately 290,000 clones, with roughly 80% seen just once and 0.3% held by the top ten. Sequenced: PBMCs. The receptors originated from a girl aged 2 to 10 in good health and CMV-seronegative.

CDR3 DNA: TGTGCCAGCAGTCAGGGGGGACCTCGGGACAATGAGCAGTTCTTC. Its translation is CASSQGGPRDNEQFF. The chain couples TRBV28 to TRBJ2-1; the D gene is possibly TRBD1 (7 bases). Germline V gene lookup returns CDR1 MDHEN and CDR2 SYDVKM. The CDR3 is 15 amino acids. With 5 bases removed from V and 5 bases from J, the gap between germline ends came to 16 bases.

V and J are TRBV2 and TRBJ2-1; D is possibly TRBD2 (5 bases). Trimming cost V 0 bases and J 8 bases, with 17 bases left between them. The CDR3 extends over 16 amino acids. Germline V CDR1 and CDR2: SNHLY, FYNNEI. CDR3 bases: TGTGCCAGCAGTGAAGCCTCGGGATTAGTTGCGTATGAGCAGTTCTTC. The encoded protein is CASSEASGLVAYEQFF.

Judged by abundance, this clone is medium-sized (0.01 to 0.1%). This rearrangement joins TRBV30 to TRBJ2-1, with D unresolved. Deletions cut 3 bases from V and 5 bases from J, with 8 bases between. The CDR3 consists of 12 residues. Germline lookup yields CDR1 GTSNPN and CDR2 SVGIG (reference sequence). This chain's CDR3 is CAWRVPNNEQFF. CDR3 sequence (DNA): TGTGCCTGGAGGGTTCCTAACAATGAGCAGTTCTTC.

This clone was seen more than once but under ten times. Here the CDR3 reads CASSPGTGNTEAFF. In DNA, the CDR3 is TGTGCCAGCAGTCCCGGGACAGGAAACACTGAAGCTTTCTTT. This chain links TRBV6-5 with TRBJ1-1; 8 nucleotides line up with TRBD1. V lost 5 bases and J lost 2; bases outside the gene matches: 4. Germline V gene lookup returns CDR1 MNHEY and CDR2 SVGAGI. CDR3 size: 14 residues.

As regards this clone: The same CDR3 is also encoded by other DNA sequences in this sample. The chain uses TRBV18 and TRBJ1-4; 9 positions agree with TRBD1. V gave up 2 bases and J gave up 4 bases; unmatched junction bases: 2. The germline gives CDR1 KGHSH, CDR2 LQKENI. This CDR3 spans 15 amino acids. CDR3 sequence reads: CASSPRDRVNEKLFF. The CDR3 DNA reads TGTGCCAGCTCACCAAGGGACAGGGTTAATGAAAAACTGTTTTTT.

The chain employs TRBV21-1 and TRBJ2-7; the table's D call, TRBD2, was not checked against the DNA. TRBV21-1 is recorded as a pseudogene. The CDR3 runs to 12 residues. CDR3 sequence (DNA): TGTGCCAGCAGCAAAGTAAGCCACGAGCAGTACTTC. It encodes CASSKVSHEQYF.

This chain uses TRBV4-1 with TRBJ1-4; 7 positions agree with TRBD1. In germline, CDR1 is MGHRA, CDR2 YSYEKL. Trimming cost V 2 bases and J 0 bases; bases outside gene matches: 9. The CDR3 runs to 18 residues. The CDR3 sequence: CASSQRQTGIATNEKLFF. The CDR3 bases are TGCGCCAGCAGCCAAAGGCAGACAGGGATCGCAACTAATGAAAAACTGTTTTTT.

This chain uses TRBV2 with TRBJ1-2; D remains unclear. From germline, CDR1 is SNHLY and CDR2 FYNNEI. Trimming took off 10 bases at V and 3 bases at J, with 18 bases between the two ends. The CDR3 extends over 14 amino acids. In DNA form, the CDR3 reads TGTGCCATCTCTTACCCCCACCGGTACTATGGCTACACCTTC. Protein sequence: CAISYPHRYYGYTF.

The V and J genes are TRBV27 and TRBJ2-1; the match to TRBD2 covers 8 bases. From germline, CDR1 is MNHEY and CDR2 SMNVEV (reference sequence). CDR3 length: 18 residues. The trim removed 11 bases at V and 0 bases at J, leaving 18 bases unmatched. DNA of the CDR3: TGTGCCTCATCAGTACGGGGGGGCTCCCCCAGCTCCTACAATGAGCAGTTCTTC. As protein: CASSVRGGSPSSYNEQFF.

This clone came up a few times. CDR3 DNA: TGCACCAGCAGCTCCGAAGGAGGGGCGTTAAGTAACACTGAAGCTTTCTTT. Encoded protein: CTSSSEGGALSNTEAFF. The chain joins TRBV1 to TRBJ1-1. TRBV1 is recorded as a pseudogene. The CDR3 covers 17 residues.

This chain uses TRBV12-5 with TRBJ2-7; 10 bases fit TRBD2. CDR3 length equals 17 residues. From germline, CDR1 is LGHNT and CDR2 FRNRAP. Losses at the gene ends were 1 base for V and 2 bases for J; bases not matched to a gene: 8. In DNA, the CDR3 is TGTGCTAGTGGTTTGGATTGGACTAGCGGCGTCACCTACGAGCAGTACTTC. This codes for CASGLDWTSGVTYEQYF.